Each of the 28 T cell receptor beta chains below was sequenced from the same sample in a study of Ad26.COV2.S vaccination and SARS-CoV-2 variants. Indicated treatment: some 20 received Ad26.COV2.S at low or high dose, single or two shots; roughly five received placebo; per-sample allocation not given. The samples were gathered on day 63 after the first injection of vaccine or placebo. Sequencing used immunoSEQ multiplex PCR; TCRdb keeps in-frame clones, though not all of them. The sample records 300,000 to 350,000 clones, around nine tenths being singletons. Material: peripheral blood, obtained in a trial of Ad26.COV2.S vaccine versus placebo. These receptors all stem from a person aged 18-65 years who received the Ad26.COV2.S COVID-19 vaccine or a placebo.

This chain links TRBV9 with TRBJ1-1, with 8 bases that match TRBD1. After removal of 4 bases from V and 1 base from J, the junction contained 6 bases not matched to a gene. CDR1 is SGDLS, CDR2 YYNGEE, per germline. The CDR3 is 15 residues long. CDR3 coding DNA: TGTGCCAGCAGCCCTACGACAGGGGAGAACACTGAAGCTTTCTTT. Encoded protein: CASSPTTGENTEAFF.

V usage is TRBV12-3 or TRBV12-4 and J usage is TRBJ2-5; a possible D gene is TRBD2 (5 bases). The CDR3 sequence is 12 residues long. Trimming stripped 6 bases from V and 5 bases from J, with 10 bases between. The CDR3 protein is CASRERAETQYF. The CDR3 DNA reads as TGTGCCAGCAGAGAGAGGGCGGAGACCCAGTACTTC.

This clone was recorded once. Other DNA sequences in the same sample also yield this CDR3. The rearrangement links TRBV28 to TRBJ2-7; D not certain. Trimming pared 5 bases from V and 0 bases from J, leaving 14 bases between. The CDR3 length is 15 residues. Germline lookup yields CDR1 MDHEN and CDR2 SYDVKM. CDR3 sequence: CASSPRTYSSYEQYF. The CDR3 region has the DNA TGTGCCAGCAGTCCGAGGACCTACAGCTCCTACGAGCAGTACTTC. Variable domain in full (rest from reference TRBV28 and TRBJ2-7): DVKVTQSSRYLVKRTGEKVFLECVQDMDHENMFWYRQDPGLGLRLIYFSYDVKMKEKGDIPEGYSVSREKKERFSLILESASTNQTSMYLCASSPRTYSSYEQYFGPGTRLTVT.

This chain uses TRBV5-1 with TRBJ1-4; TRBD1 is a possible D gene (6 bases). Germline V gene sequence: CDR1 SGHRS, CDR2 YFSETQ. The ends were cut back, 1 base at V and 2 bases at J, with 9 bases in the middle. The CDR3 contains 15 residues. As DNA, the CDR3 is TGCGCCAGCAGCTTGATTACAGGGACTAATGAAAAACTGTTTTTT. Protein sequence: CASSLITGTNEKLFF.

This clone was seen once. The V call is TRBV4-3, the J call TRBJ2-3; TRBD2 agrees at 11 bases. The CDR3 is 16 amino acids. J was trimmed by 2 bases and V by 3 bases; bases with no gene match: 4. Germline V gives CDR1 LGHNA, CDR2 YSLEER. The CDR3 nucleotides are TGCGCCAGCAGCCACATAGCGGGGGGGTACACAGATACGCAGTATTTT. It codes for CASSHIAGGYTDTQYF.

This clone was seen once. This sequence joins TRBV6-1 and TRBJ2-7; D remains ambiguous. Deletions cut 1 base from V and 0 bases from J, with 10 bases between. The CDR3 has 15 residues. Germline lookup yields CDR1 MNHNS and CDR2 SASEGT. The CDR3 DNA sequence: TGTGCCAGCAGTGAAGAACTTTCTCTCTCCTACGAGCAGTACTTC. It codes for CASSEELSLSYEQYF.

The chain is built from TRBV30 and TRBJ1-2; weak D call: TRBD1 (5 bases). The CDR3 extends over 12 amino acids. The V gene lost 0 bases and the J gene lost 8 bases, with 10 bases spanning the gap. Germline loops: CDR1 GTSNPN, CDR2 SVGIG (reference sequence). CDR3 loop: CAWSVGEGGYTF. The CDR3 DNA is TGTGCCTGGAGTGTAGGGGAGGGGGGCTACACCTTC.

The chain carries TRBV21-1 and TRBJ1-2. TRBV21-1 is flagged as a pseudogene. The CDR3 runs 15 residues. The CDR3 DNA reads as TGTGCCAGCAGCAAAGACGGTTCCCGAAACTATGGCTACACCTTC. Its translation is CASSKDGSRNYGYTF.

The table lists this clone with a few counts. This sequence joins TRBV29-1 and TRBJ2-2; D remains ambiguous. V shed 1 base and J shed 0 bases, with 12 bases lying between them. Germline V gene data show CDR1 as SQVTM and CDR2 as ANQGSEA. The CDR3 spans 16 residues. This chain's CDR3 is CSVEVYTQTNTGELFF. The CDR3 DNA sequence: TGCAGCGTTGAAGTGTACACCCAAACGAACACCGGGGAGCTGTTTTTT.

The chain has TRBV28 and TRBJ1-1; TRBD1 matches 10 bases. V gave up 6 bases and J gave up 10 bases; unmatched junction bases: 14. The CDR3 extends over 15 amino acids. The germline V gene has CDR1 MDHEN and CDR2 SYDVKM. This CDR3 reads CASSTTGTGESRAFF. DNA of the CDR3: TGTGCCAGCAGCACTACCGGGACAGGGGAGTCTCGAGCTTTCTTT.

This clone was seen only once. The V and J genes are TRBV19 and TRBJ2-5; no reliable D call. CDR3 length equals 15 residues. V lost 3 bases to trimming and J lost 0 bases, with 11 bases between them. Germline V gene sequence: CDR1 LNHDA, CDR2 SQIVND (reference sequence). CDR3 sequence reads: CASSISTLYQETQYF. The DNA for the CDR3 is TGTGCCAGTAGTATTAGTACCCTGTACCAAGAGACCCAGTACTTC.

V usage is TRBV6-5 and J usage is TRBJ2-1, with D perhaps assigned TRBD1 or TRBD2 (5 bases each). Germline CDR1 reads MNHEY; CDR2 reads SVGAGI. The length of the CDR3 is 12 residues. V was trimmed by 10 bases and J by 7 bases, leaving 14 bases between them. The CDR3 sequence: CATRPGQNEQFF. CDR3 coding DNA: TGTGCCACCCGCCCGGGGCAAAATGAGCAGTTCTTC.

DNA of the CDR3: TGTGCCAGCAGTTCGGCAGGGAGTAATGAGCAGTTCTTC. It specifies CASSSAGSNEQFF. V usage is TRBV27 and J usage is TRBJ2-1; D is tentatively TRBD1 or TRBD2 (5 bases each). CDR3 length: 13 residues. V was pared by 4 bases and J by 7 bases, with 11 bases between. The germline V gene has CDR1 MNHEY and CDR2 SMNVEV (reference sequence).

There are a few counts of this clone. The rearrangement links TRBV7-8 to TRBJ1-1; TRBD1 aligns across 7 bases. CDR1 and CDR2 (germline): SGHVS, FQNEAQ. This CDR3 has 15 residues. After removal of 7 bases from V and 5 bases from J, the junction contained 13 bases not matched to a gene. The CDR3 sequence is CASTPGPGGLTEAFF. DNA for the CDR3: TGTGCCAGCACCCCCGGACCAGGGGGGTTGACTGAAGCTTTCTTT.

The chain has TRBV12-3 or TRBV12-4 and TRBJ2-7; D not certain. This CDR3 has 12 amino acids. Trimming removed 6 bases at V and 0 bases at J, with 6 bases between. CDR3 DNA sequence: TGTGCCAGCAGAGGACCCTCCTACGAGCAGTACTTC. This sequence encodes CASRGPSYEQYF.

The chain recombines TRBV27 with TRBJ2-3, with D unresolved. The CDR3 runs to 14 residues. With 5 bases removed from V and 5 bases from J, the gap between germline ends came to 14 bases. CDR1 is MNHEY, CDR2 SMNVEV, per germline (reference sequence). CDR3 sequence reads: CASSRLGEVDTQYF. In DNA form, the CDR3 reads TGTGCCAGCAGTCGATTAGGCGAGGTAGATACGCAGTATTTT.

This chain uses TRBV10-3 with TRBJ2-1; a weak D match, TRBD2 (7 bases). Germline CDR1 reads ENHRY; CDR2 reads SYGVKD. This CDR3 spans 19 amino acids. V was pared by 0 bases and J by 8 bases, with 26 bases between. CDR3 sequence: CAISESVYSGRANRDEQFF. The CDR3 bases are TGTGCCATCAGTGAGTCAGTTTATTCAGGGAGGGCAAACAGGGATGAGCAGTTCTTC.

The chain is built from TRBV5-1 and TRBJ2-7; D tentatively reads TRBD1 or TRBD2 (5 bases each). The CDR3 covers 13 residues. Germline CDR1 SGHRS, CDR2 YFSETQ. Trimming stripped 4 bases from V and 5 bases from J, with 13 bases between. The CDR3 region is CASSQTRDDEQYF. The CDR3 region has the DNA TGCGCCAGCAGCCAGACCCGGGACGACGAGCAGTACTTC.

The chain combines TRBV18 with TRBJ2-3, with 7 bases matching TRBD1. Germline V gene data show CDR1 as KGHSH and CDR2 as LQKENI. Trimming cost V 3 bases and J 6 bases; bases outside gene matches: 12. This CDR3 spans 16 amino acids. CDR3 residues: CASSPKQGMESDTQYF. The CDR3 DNA follows: TGTGCCAGCTCACCGAAACAGGGGATGGAGTCCGATACGCAGTATTTT. The variable domain in full, completed from reference TRBV18 and TRBJ2-3, reads NAGVMQNPRHLVRRRGQEARLRCSPMKGHSHVYWYRQLPEEGLKFMVYLQKENIIDESGMPKERFSAEFPKEGPSILRIQQVVRGDSAAYFCASSPKQGMESDTQYFGPGTRLTVL.

This clone came up once. V usage is TRBV7-8 and J usage is TRBJ2-3; D uncertain. Trimming cost V 2 bases and J 1 base, with 10 bases left between them. Germline CDR1 SGHVS, CDR2 FQNEAQ. This CDR3 spans 15 amino acids. The CDR3 DNA reads TGTGCCAGCAGCTTACAGGTTTTGGGCACAGATACGCAGTATTTT. Its translation: CASSLQVLGTDTQYF.

V usage is TRBV5-6 and J usage is TRBJ2-2, with TRBD2 as a possible D gene (5 bases). The CDR3 loop spans 16 amino acids. With 0 bases removed from V and 7 bases from J, the gap between germline ends came to 16 bases. In germline, CDR1 is SGHDT, CDR2 YYEEEE. Written as DNA, the CDR3 is TGTGCCAGCAGCTTGGGGGTTAACTTGGGAGTCGGGGAGCTGTTTTTT. It is translated as CASSLGVNLGVGELFF.

V usage is TRBV10-3 and J usage is TRBJ1-5; weak D call: TRBD1 (5 bases). The CDR3 runs 16 residues. V was clipped by 0 bases and J by 7 bases, with 16 bases between them. Germline CDR1 and CDR2: ENHRY and SYGVKD. For the CDR3, the DNA is TGTGCCATCAGTGAGTCGAGAATCGAACCAGGGCAGCCCCAGCATTTT. This translates into CAISESRIEPGQPQHF.

This clone was seen a handful of times. This chain links TRBV7-8 with TRBJ1-4; D is unclear. The V gene's germline CDR1 is SGHVS and CDR2 FQNEAQ. V gave up 2 bases and J gave up 0 bases, with 16 bases separating them. This CDR3 is built from 18 residues. CDR3 loop: CASSLNGGRFATNEKLFF. In DNA form, the CDR3 reads TGTGCCAGCAGCTTAAACGGAGGAAGATTTGCAACTAATGAAAAACTGTTTTTT.

This sequence joins TRBV11-2 and TRBJ2-5; maybe TRBD1 (5 bases). There are 14 residues in the CDR3. Germline V CDR1 and CDR2: SGHAT, FQNNGV. V was pared by 3 bases and J by 0 bases, with 8 bases between. CDR3 sequence (DNA): TGTGCCAGCAGCTTTTCAGGGTACCAAGAGACCCAGTACTTC. Translation gives CASSFSGYQETQYF.

J is TRBJ2-5 and V is TRBV25-1; the D is unclear. Germline CDR1 MGHDK, CDR2 SYGVNS. This CDR3 comprises 17 residues. V was clipped by 4 bases and J by 3 bases, with 21 bases between them. CDR3 region: CASSGKRYTHWEETQYF. Written as DNA, the CDR3 is TGTGCCAGCAGTGGGAAGAGGTACACACACTGGGAAGAGACCCAGTACTTC.

About this clone: This sample includes further DNA sequences coding for the same CDR3. The chain links TRBV9 to TRBJ2-3, with 7 nucleotides matching TRBD2. V lost 0 bases and J lost 0; bases outside the gene matches: 4. The CDR3 runs to 16 residues. Germline V lookup: CDR1 SGDLS, CDR2 YYNGEE. CDR3 amino acids: CASSVGLAVSTDTQYF. The CDR3 DNA is TGTGCCAGCAGCGTAGGTCTAGCGGTTAGCACAGATACGCAGTATTTT.

This chain links TRBV5-4 with TRBJ1-1; D possibly corresponds to TRBD1 (6 bases). Germline V gene lookup returns CDR1 SGHNT and CDR2 YYREEE (reference sequence). The CDR3 contains 15 residues. V was pared by 4 bases and J by 2 bases, with 15 bases between. In DNA, the CDR3 is TGTGCCAGCAGCGTACAGAGGGGGATAAACACTGAAGCTTTCTTT. This translates into CASSVQRGINTEAFF. Combining the CDR3 with reference TRBV5-4 and TRBJ1-1 gives the whole variable domain ETGVTQSPTHLIKTRGQQVTLRCSSQSGHNTVSWYQQALGQGPQFIFQYYREEENGRGNFPPRFSGLQFPNYSSELNVNALELDDSALYLCASSVQRGINTEAFFGQGTRLTVV.

This chain connects TRBV7-6 to TRBJ2-7, with TRBD2 matching 10 bases. In germline, CDR1 is SGHVS, CDR2 FNYEAQ. V dropped 1 base and J dropped 5; count of bases not matched to a gene: 8. This CDR3 has 16 amino acids. CDR3 region: CASSLEWSGRAHEQYF. CDR3 nucleotide sequence: TGTGCCAGCAGCTTAGAGTGGAGCGGGAGGGCCCACGAGCAGTACTTC.